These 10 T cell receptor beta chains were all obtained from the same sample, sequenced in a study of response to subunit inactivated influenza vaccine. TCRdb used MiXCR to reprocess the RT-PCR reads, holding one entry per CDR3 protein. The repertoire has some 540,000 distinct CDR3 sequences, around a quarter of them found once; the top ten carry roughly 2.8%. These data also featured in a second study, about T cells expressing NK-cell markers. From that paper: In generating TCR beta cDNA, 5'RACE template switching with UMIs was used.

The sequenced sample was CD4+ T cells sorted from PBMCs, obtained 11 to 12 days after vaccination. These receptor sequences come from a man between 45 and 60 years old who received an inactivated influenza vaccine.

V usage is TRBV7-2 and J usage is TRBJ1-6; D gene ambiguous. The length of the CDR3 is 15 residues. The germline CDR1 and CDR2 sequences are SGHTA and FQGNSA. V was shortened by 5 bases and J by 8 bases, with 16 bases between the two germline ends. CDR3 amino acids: CASSLNYPNYSPLHF. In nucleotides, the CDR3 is TGTGCCAGCAGCCTGAATTACCCCAATTATTCACCCCTCCACTTT.

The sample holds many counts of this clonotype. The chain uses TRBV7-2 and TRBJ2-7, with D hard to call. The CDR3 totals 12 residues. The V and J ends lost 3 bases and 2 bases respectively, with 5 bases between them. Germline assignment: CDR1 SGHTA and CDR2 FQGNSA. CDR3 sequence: CASSFDPYEQYF. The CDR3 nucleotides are TGTGCCAGCAGCTTTGACCCCTACGAGCAGTACTTC.

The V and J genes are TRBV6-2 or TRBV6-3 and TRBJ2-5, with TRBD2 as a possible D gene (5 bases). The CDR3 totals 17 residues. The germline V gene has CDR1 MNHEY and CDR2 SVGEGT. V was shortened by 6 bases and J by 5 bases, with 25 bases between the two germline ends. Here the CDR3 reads CASSNTPSRGYWETQYF. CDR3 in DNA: TGTGCCAGCAGCAATACACCCTCGAGAGGGTATTGGGAGACCCAGTACTTC.

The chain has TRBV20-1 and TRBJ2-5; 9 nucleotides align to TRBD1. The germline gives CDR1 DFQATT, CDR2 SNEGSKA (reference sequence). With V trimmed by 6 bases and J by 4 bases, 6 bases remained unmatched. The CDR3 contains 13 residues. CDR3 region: CSAPPGQGETQYF. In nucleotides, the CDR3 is TGCAGTGCCCCACCGGGACAGGGAGAGACCCAGTACTTC.

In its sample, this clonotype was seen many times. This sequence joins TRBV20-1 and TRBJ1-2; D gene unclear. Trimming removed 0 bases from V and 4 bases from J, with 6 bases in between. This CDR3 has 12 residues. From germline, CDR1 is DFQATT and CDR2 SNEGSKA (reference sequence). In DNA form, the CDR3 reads TGCAGTGCTAGAGACACCTTCTATGGCTACACCTTC. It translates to CSARDTFYGYTF.

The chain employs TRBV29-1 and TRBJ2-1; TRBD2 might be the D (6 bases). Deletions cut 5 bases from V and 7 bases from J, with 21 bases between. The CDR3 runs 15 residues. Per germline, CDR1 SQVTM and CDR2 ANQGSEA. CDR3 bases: TGCAGCGTTTATTTAACGGGACTTCTACGGAATGAGCAGTTCTTC. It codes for CSVYLTGLLRNEQFF.

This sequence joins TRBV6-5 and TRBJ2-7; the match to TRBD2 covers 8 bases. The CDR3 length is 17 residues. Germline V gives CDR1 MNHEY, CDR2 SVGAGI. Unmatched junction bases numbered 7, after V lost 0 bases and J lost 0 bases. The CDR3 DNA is TGTGCCAGCAGTTACTCGATTCCGGGGGGGAGCTCCTACGAGCAGTACTTC. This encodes CASSYSIPGGSSYEQYF.

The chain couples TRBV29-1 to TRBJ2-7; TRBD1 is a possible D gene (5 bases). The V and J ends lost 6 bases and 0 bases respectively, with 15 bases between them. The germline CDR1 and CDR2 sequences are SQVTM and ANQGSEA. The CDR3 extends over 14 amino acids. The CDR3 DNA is TGCAGCGTCGCCGCGACAGTTCCCTCCTACGAGCAGTACTTC. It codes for CSVAATVPSYEQYF.

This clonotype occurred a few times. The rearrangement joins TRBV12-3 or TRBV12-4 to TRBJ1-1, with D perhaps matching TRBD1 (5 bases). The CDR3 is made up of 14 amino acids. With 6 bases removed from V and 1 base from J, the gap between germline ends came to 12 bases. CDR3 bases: TGTGCCAGCAGCTCACCCAGGGCGAACACTGAAGCTTTCTTT. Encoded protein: CASSSPRANTEAFF.

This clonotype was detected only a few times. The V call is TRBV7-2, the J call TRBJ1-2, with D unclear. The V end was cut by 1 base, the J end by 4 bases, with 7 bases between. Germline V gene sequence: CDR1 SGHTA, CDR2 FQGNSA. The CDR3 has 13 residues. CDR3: CASSLGSAYGYTF. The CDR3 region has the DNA TGTGCCAGCAGCTTAGGTTCGGCCTATGGCTACACCTTC.